The rows below give T cell receptor beta chains drawn from one sample of a study of OX40 agonist ivuxolimab in advanced cancers. Clones were sequenced by immunoSEQ multiplex PCR, and TCRdb holds only the in-frame ones, with some missing. The sample consists of approximately 68,000 clones, 80% to 90% of them appearing once. Sequencing was performed on CD4+ or CD8+ T cells sorted from blood, taken in a trial of the OX40 agonist ivuxolimab. The source is an adult with an advanced solid tumor such as melanoma, head and neck, liver or kidney cancer. Each CDR3 is given with its conserved first and last residue. D genes are given only for firm matches. Clone size is shown for a subset of rows, as once, few, many or a class of expanded clone.

>.|TRBV6-4|TRBJ2-3|once
CASGAGHTDTQYF
TGTGCCAGCGGGGCGGGGCACACAGATACGCAGTATTTT
>.|TRBV9|TRBJ2-3|once
CASSVAGEGTDTQYF
TGTGCCAGCAGCGTAGCTGGGGAGGGCACAGATACGCAGTATTTT
>.|TRBV7-6|TRBJ2-7|.
CASSPRGSSLYEQYF
TGTGCCAGCAGCCCCAGGGGCTCATCCCTGTACGAGCAGTACTTC
>.|TRBV7-3|TRBJ1-1|.
CASSLMAGSRGTEAFF
TGTGCCAGCAGCTTAATGGCAGGCTCCCGGGGAACTGAAGCTTTCTTT
>TRBD2|TRBV9|TRBJ2-3|.
CASSVAAGGAADTQYF
TGTGCCAGCAGCGTAGCTGCGGGAGGGGCTGCAGATACGCAGTATTTT
>.|TRBV19|TRBJ2-3|.
CASSIKGPTDTQYF
TGTGCCAGTAGTATAAAGGGGCCCACAGATACGCAGTATTTT
>.|TRBV19|TRBJ1-1|.
CASSVAGPNTEAFF
TGTGCCAGTAGTGTAGCCGGGCCGAACACTGAAGCTTTCTTT
>.|TRBV7-7|TRBJ2-5|.
CASSPAGGAETQYF
TGTGCTAGCAGCCCAGCGGGCGGAGCAGAGACCCAGTACTTC
>.|TRBV19|TRBJ2-1|.
CASSLQLAYLYNEQFF
TGTGCCAGTAGTTTACAGCTTGCATACCTGTACAATGAGCAGTTCTTC
>.|TRBV2|TRBJ2-1|.
CASSDGFRYNEQFF
TGTGCCAGCAGTGATGGGTTTAGGTACAATGAGCAGTTCTTC
>.|TRBV18|TRBJ1-1|.
CASSPIPQGDTEAFF
TGTGCCAGCTCCCCAATTCCTCAGGGAGACACTGAAGCTTTCTTT
>TRBD1|TRBV6-5|TRBJ1-4|few
CASSYSPSGGEKLFF
TGTGCCAGCAGTTACTCGCCTTCAGGGGGCGAAAAACTGTTTTTT
>.|TRBV6-5|TRBJ1-1|few
CASSYLQGNTEAFF
TGTGCCAGCAGTTACTTACAGGGGAACACTGAAGCTTTCTTT
>.|TRBV19|TRBJ1-3|once
CASRRRADTGNTIYF
TGTGCCAGTAGAAGGAGGGCTGATACTGGAAACACCATATATTTT
>.|TRBV7-9|TRBJ1-1|.
CASTQGHPNTEAFF
TGTGCCAGCACCCAGGGACACCCGAACACTGAAGCTTTCTTT
>.|TRBV5-1|TRBJ1-1|.
CASSLTNTEAFF
TGCGCCAGCAGCTTGACGAACACTGAAGCTTTCTTT
>TRBD1|TRBV13|TRBJ1-1|few
CASRTQGGTEAFF
TGTGCCAGCAGGACACAGGGGGGAACTGAAGCTTTCTTT
>TRBD1|TRBV6-4|TRBJ1-6|.
CASSERQGESPLHF
TGTGCCAGCAGTGAAAGACAGGGGGAGTCACCCCTCCACTTT
>.|TRBV2|TRBJ2-7|.
CASREQGLSYEQYF
TGTGCCAGCAGGGAACAAGGACTTTCCTACGAGCAGTACTTC
>TRBD1|TRBV25-1|TRBJ2-7|.
CASSPKGASGWEQYF
TGTGCCAGCAGCCCCAAGGGGGCCTCGGGCTGGGAGCAGTACTTC
>.|TRBV7-2|TRBJ2-7|few
CASSATRYEQYF
TGTGCCAGCAGCGCAACACGCTACGAGCAGTACTTC
>.|TRBV9|TRBJ2-2|.
CASSVYTGELFF
TGTGCCAGCAGCGTTTACACCGGGGAGCTGTTTTTT
>TRBD1|TRBV25-1|TRBJ2-7|.
CASSGRDRGLESYEQYF
TGTGCCAGCAGTGGCCGGGACAGGGGTTTGGAGTCCTACGAGCAGTACTTC
>TRBD2|TRBV7-9|TRBJ2-5|.
CASSQGLAVETQYF
TGTGCCAGCAGCCAGGGACTAGCGGTAGAGACCCAGTACTTC
>.|TRBV7-9|TRBJ2-3|.
CASSSEGPDTQYF
TGTGCCAGCAGCTCGGAAGGACCAGATACGCAGTATTTT
>TRBD1|TRBV5-4|TRBJ1-2|.
CASRDRNRAPVGGYTF
TGTGCCAGCAGGGACAGGAACAGGGCCCCGGTAGGTGGCTACACCTTC
>.|TRBV27|TRBJ2-7|.
CASSLSGGATYEQYF
TGTGCCAGCAGTTTATCAGGGGGGGCAACCTACGAGCAGTACTTC
>.|TRBV18|TRBJ2-4|.
CASSPRGQERGLAKNIQYF
TGTGCCAGCTCACCACGCGGACAGGAGCGGGGACTAGCCAAAAACATTCAGTACTTC
>TRBD2|TRBV6-1|TRBJ2-7|once
CASTIQRGPYEQYF
TGTGCCAGCACGATCCAGCGGGGGCCATACGAGCAGTACTTC
>.|TRBV6-6|TRBJ2-7|.
CASSSTGFNYEQYF
TGTGCCAGCAGCTCGACAGGTTTTAACTACGAGCAGTACTTC
>.|TRBV28|TRBJ2-1|.
CASSLAGGFSYNEQFF
TGTGCCAGCAGTTTAGCTGGGGGCTTCTCCTACAATGAGCAGTTCTTC
>TRBD2|TRBV7-3|TRBJ2-3|once
CASSSRGASTDTQYF
TGTGCCAGCAGCTCGCGGGGGGCCAGCACAGATACGCAGTATTTT
>TRBD1|TRBV19|TRBJ1-2|.
CASSITTGSYGYTF
TGTGCCAGTAGTATCACGACAGGGAGCTATGGCTACACCTTC
>TRBD1|TRBV5-4|TRBJ2-2|few
CASSLSGGNTGELFF
TGTGCCAGCAGCTTGTCAGGGGGGAACACCGGGGAGCTGTTTTTT
>.|TRBV11-2|TRBJ1-4|.
CASSPARPNEKLFF
TGTGCCAGCAGCCCCGCTAGGCCAAATGAAAAACTGTTTTTT
>TRBD1|TRBV6-1|TRBJ2-7|.
CATTQGDSYEQYF
TGTGCCACCACCCAGGGGGACTCCTACGAGCAGTACTTC
>.|TRBV5-6|TRBJ1-1|.
CASSSWGVANTEAFF
TGTGCCAGCAGCTCCTGGGGGGTAGCAAACACTGAAGCTTTCTTT
>.|TRBV7-9|TRBJ1-1|.
CASSSRTNTEAFF
TGTGCCAGCAGCTCGCGGACGAACACTGAAGCTTTCTTT
>TRBD2|TRBV15|TRBJ2-5|.
CATSREVRTSGKETQYF
TGTGCCACCAGCAGAGAAGTCAGGACTAGCGGGAAAGAGACCCAGTACTTC
>.|TRBV11-2|TRBJ2-1|.
CASSLNTGSGNNEQFF
TGTGCCAGCAGCTTAAACACAGGGTCGGGTAACAATGAGCAGTTCTTC
>.|TRBV11-2|TRBJ2-7|.
CASSLDGRTYEQYF
TGTGCCAGCAGCTTAGATGGTCGAACCTACGAGCAGTACTTC
>TRBD1|TRBV5-1|TRBJ2-5|.
CASSRTGGQETQYF
TGCGCCAGCAGCAGGACAGGGGGACAAGAGACCCAGTACTTC
>TRBD1|TRBV9|TRBJ1-1|.
CASSLQGARDTEAFF
TGTGCCAGCAGCTTACAGGGGGCGCGGGACACTGAAGCTTTCTTT